These 30 T cell receptor beta chains were all obtained from the same sample, sequenced in a study of blood T cell repertoires in COVID-19. Profiled with immunoSEQ multiplex PCR; TCRdb holds only in-frame clones, not every one. This table holds 200,000 to 250,000 clones, about 80% found once. The sequencing sample was made of peripheral blood. The source is a woman aged 80 or over with COVID-19, enrolled during active disease.

The chain has TRBV2 and TRBJ2-1; maybe TRBD2 (6 bases). Germline CDR1 is SNHLY and CDR2 is FYNNEI. Deletions cut 8 bases from V and 8 bases from J, with 28 bases between. The CDR3 runs to 17 residues. CDR3 DNA: TGTGCCAGCGACTCCACGAGCCCGGGAGAGGTGAGAGATGAGCAGTTCTTC. Translating it yields CASDSTSPGEVRDEQFF.

The CDR3 DNA reads TGTGCCAGCAGCTTAGGACTCCTGGGAGCTGGAAACACCATATATTTT. Its protein is CASSLGLLGAGNTIYF. This chain joins TRBV7-2 and TRBJ1-3; D is unresolved. Trimming pared 1 base from V and 2 bases from J, leaving 12 bases between. The CDR3 has 16 residues. Germline V CDR1 and CDR2: SGHTA, FQGNSA.

This chain connects TRBV7-3 to TRBJ2-1; 11 bases align to TRBD2. V shed 1 base, J shed 6 bases, and the junction held 2 bases outside the gene matches. CDR1 and CDR2 (germline): SGHTA, FQGTGA. The CDR3 sequence is 15 residues long. CDR3 residues: CASSLSLAGGNEQFF. CDR3 DNA sequence: TGTGCCAGCAGCTTAAGCCTAGCGGGAGGCAATGAGCAGTTCTTC.

This rearrangement joins TRBV5-1 to TRBJ1-5; no reliable D call. The CDR3 totals 13 residues. Germline CDR1 SGHRS, CDR2 YFSETQ. The ends were cut back, 0 bases at V and 5 bases at J, with 6 bases in the middle. The CDR3 DNA reads as TGCGCCAGCAGCTTGGACGGTTATCAGCCCCAGCATTTT. Encoded protein: CASSLDGYQPQHF.

The V and J genes are TRBV29-1 and TRBJ1-4; 8 bases are shared with TRBD1. V lost 4 bases, J lost 8 bases, and 3 bases stayed unmatched. This CDR3 has 12 amino acids. Germline V gives CDR1 SQVTM, CDR2 ANQGSEA. CDR3 protein: CSVVRTGEKLFF. The CDR3 nucleotides are TGCAGCGTTGTGAGGACAGGGGAAAAACTGTTTTTT.

The sample holds one count of this clone. The genes are TRBV7-9 and TRBJ2-3, with 9 bases that match TRBD2. Germline values: CDR1 SEHNR, CDR2 FQNEAQ (reference sequence). The CDR3 has 15 residues. V trimming: 6 bases; J trimming: 1 base; junction bases outside the gene matches: 5. The CDR3 reads CASSFSGGGTDTQYF. As DNA, the CDR3 is TGTGCCAGCAGTTTTAGCGGGGGTGGCACAGATACGCAGTATTTT.

The CDR3 spells CASRRWGQEDTEAFF. CDR3 DNA: TGTGCCAGCAGACGATGGGGGCAAGAAGACACTGAAGCTTTCTTT. The chain is built from TRBV7-8 and TRBJ1-1; maybe TRBD1 (6 bases). CDR3 length equals 15 residues. Trimming left V 6 bases short and J 3 bases short, with 17 bases between. Germline V lookup: CDR1 SGHVS, CDR2 FQNEAQ.

A single count supports this clone. This chain connects TRBV5-4 to TRBJ2-5; D is unresolved. V lost 0 bases and J 3 bases, leaving 6 bases between the germline ends. The CDR3 is 13 residues long. The germline CDR1 and CDR2 sequences are SGHNT and YYREEE (reference sequence). CDR3 DNA sequence: TGTGCCAGCAGCTTGGACAGAGAAGAGACCCAGTACTTC. It is translated as CASSLDREETQYF.

The chain combines TRBV15 with TRBJ2-3; D not resolved. The CDR3 sequence is 15 residues long. V lost 8 bases to trimming and J lost 0 bases, with 15 bases between them. Germline values: CDR1 LNHNV, CDR2 YYDKDF (reference sequence). The CDR3 protein is CATALGGISTDTQYF. DNA of the CDR3: TGTGCCACCGCCCTCGGCGGAATTAGCACAGATACGCAGTATTTT. Together with reference TRBV15 and TRBJ2-3, the CDR3 gives the full variable domain: DAMVIQNPRYQVTQFGKPVTLSCSQTLNHNVMYWYQQKSSQAPKLLFHYYDKDFNNEADTPDNFQSRRPNTSFCFLDIRSPGLGDTAMYLCATALGGISTDTQYFGPGTRLTVL.

This chain uses TRBV7-2 with TRBJ1-4; no clear D gene. Germline assignment: CDR1 SGHTA and CDR2 FQGNSA. This CDR3 comprises 15 residues. Trimming pared 0 bases from V and 8 bases from J, leaving 13 bases between. The CDR3 loop is CASSLAGTGGEKLFF. CDR3 in DNA: TGTGCCAGCAGCTTAGCCGGCACCGGAGGCGAAAAACTGTTTTTT.

This clone came up once. The gene calls are TRBV5-1 and TRBJ1-5, with D perhaps matching TRBD1 (6 bases). The V end lost 7 bases, the J end lost 9 bases, and 17 bases lay between the germline ends. From germline, CDR1 is SGHRS and CDR2 YFSETQ. The length of the CDR3 is 13 residues. CDR3 sequence (DNA): TGCGCCAGCCAGGACAGACGGAGCGGGCCCCAGCATTTT. This codes for CASQDRRSGPQHF.

This clone has just a few counts. The chain joins TRBV29-1 to TRBJ1-4; 8 bases are a match to TRBD1. This CDR3 has 16 residues. The germline V gene has CDR1 SQVTM and CDR2 ANQGSEA. The V and J ends lost 5 bases and 4 bases, in that order; junction bases with no gene match: 12. CDR3: CSVTEPSTGVNEKLFF. The CDR3 DNA sequence: TGCAGCGTTACGGAGCCTTCGACAGGGGTTAATGAAAAACTGTTTTTT. Drawing the rest from reference TRBV29-1 and TRBJ1-4, the complete variable domain is SAVISQKPSRDICQRGTSLTIQCQVDSQVTMMFWYRQQPGQSLTLIATANQGSEATYESGFVIDKFPISRPNLTFSTLTVSNMSPEDSSIYLCSVTEPSTGVNEKLFFGSGTQLSVL.

This clone was seen just once. The CDR3: CASSFVGVDTIYF. The CDR3 DNA sequence: TGTGCCAGCAGCTTCGTCGGGGTGGACACCATATATTTT. The gene calls are TRBV7-8 and TRBJ1-3; D uncertain. The length of the CDR3 is 13 residues. Trimming pared 3 bases from V and 8 bases from J, leaving 11 bases between. In germline, CDR1 is SGHVS, CDR2 FQNEAQ.

This chain connects TRBV5-1 to TRBJ1-6, with 7 bases fitting TRBD1. Germline V gene data show CDR1 as SGHRS and CDR2 as YFSETQ. Trimming at V came to 4 bases and at J to 3 bases, leaving 4 bases not matched to a gene. This CDR3 comprises 15 residues. The CDR3 nucleotides read TGCGCCAGCAGCGGAACAGGGGACTATAATTCACCCCTCCACTTT. Translating it yields CASSGTGDYNSPLHF.

This clone was detected only once. The V call is TRBV27, the J call TRBJ2-3, with D unresolved. CDR1 MNHEY and CDR2 SMNVEV come from the germline V gene (reference sequence). V was pared by 3 bases and J by 10 bases, with 11 bases between. CDR3 length: 12 residues. CDR3 sequence: CASSFPSGAQYF. The CDR3 DNA reads TGTGCCAGCAGTTTCCCCAGTGGAGCGCAGTATTTT.

Concerning this clone: This sample also contains other DNA sequences that code for the same CDR3. The chain has TRBV18 and TRBJ1-1; D uncertain. V was pared by 3 bases and J by 1 base, with 6 bases between. Germline CDR1 and CDR2: KGHSH and LQKENI. The CDR3 is 13 residues long. The DNA of the CDR3 is TGTGCCAGCTCACCGGCAGGGAACACTGAAGCTTTCTTT. Translation: CASSPAGNTEAFF. The whole variable domain, filled in from reference TRBV18 and TRBJ1-1, reads NAGVMQNPRHLVRRRGQEARLRCSPMKGHSHVYWYRQLPEEGLKFMVYLQKENIIDESGMPKERFSAEFPKEGPSILRIQQVVRGDSAAYFCASSPAGNTEAFFGQGTRLTVV.

The chain employs TRBV6-6 and TRBJ2-7; D perhaps matches TRBD2 (6 bases). Germline V gene sequence: CDR1 MNHNY, CDR2 SVGAGI (reference sequence). V was cut by 6 bases and J by 2 bases, with 17 bases left in between. The CDR3 totals 15 residues. The CDR3 loop reads CASSPGTRGPYEQYF. DNA for the CDR3: TGTGCCAGCAGCCCGGGGACGCGGGGTCCCTACGAGCAGTACTTC.

The chain couples TRBV7-3 to TRBJ1-6; unclear D gene. Looked up from germline, CDR1 is SGHTA and CDR2 is FQGTGA. The V end lost 2 bases, the J end lost 7 bases, and 6 bases lay between the germline ends. CDR3 length equals 13 residues. CDR3 loop: CASSLRENSPLHF. The CDR3 DNA sequence: TGTGCCAGCAGCTTACGGGAAAATTCACCCCTCCACTTT.

The V and J genes are TRBV5-6 and TRBJ1-5; perhaps TRBD1 as D (5 bases). The CDR3 has 12 amino acids. Between the trimmed V and J ends, which lost 6 bases and 7 bases, there was a span of 11 bases. From germline, CDR1 is SGHDT and CDR2 YYEEEE. The CDR3, as DNA: TGTGCCAGCAACCAGGGCTCCCAGCCCCAGCATTTT. Protein product: CASNQGSQPQHF.

The J gene is TRBJ2-7, the V gene TRBV27, with a weak D call TRBD2 (5 bases). The V gene lost 5 bases and the J gene lost 3 bases, with 11 bases spanning the gap. In germline, CDR1 is MNHEY, CDR2 SMNVEV (reference sequence). CDR3 length: 13 amino acids. The CDR3 loop is CASSSSGIYEQYF. The CDR3 nucleotides are TGTGCCAGCAGTAGTTCGGGAATCTACGAGCAGTACTTC.

This sequence joins TRBV11-2 and TRBJ2-1; TRBD1 is a possible D gene (6 bases). This CDR3 is 15 amino acids long. V lost 1 base, J lost 7 bases, and 14 bases lay in between. Germline CDR1 is SGHAT and CDR2 is FQNNGV. The CDR3 bases are TGTGCCAGCAGCTTAGTGAGTACAGGGCGGAATGAGCAGTTCTTC. It encodes CASSLVSTGRNEQFF.

This clone was detected a few times. The CDR3 DNA is TGTGCCAGCAGCTCCGACAGCCACTACTATGGCTACACCTTC. This translates into CASSSDSHYYGYTF. The chain combines TRBV7-9 with TRBJ1-2; perhaps TRBD1 as D (5 bases). The germline gives CDR1 SEHNR, CDR2 FQNEAQ (reference sequence). V dropped 4 bases and J dropped 3 bases, with 12 bases sitting between them. The CDR3 is made up of 14 amino acids.

This chain connects TRBV19 to TRBJ2-3; 14 nucleotides match TRBD2. CDR1 and CDR2 from the germline V gene are LNHDA and SQIVND (reference sequence). This CDR3 region has 15 residues. With V trimmed by 8 bases and J by 5 bases, 6 bases remained unmatched. Written as DNA, the CDR3 is TGTGCCAGTTCAGGGACTAGCGGGGGCCGAGATACGCAGTATTTT. This codes for CASSGTSGGRDTQYF.

This chain connects TRBV5-1 to TRBJ2-1; D is perhaps TRBD2 (6 bases). Trimming shortened V by 2 bases and J by 8 bases, and 11 bases separated the two germline ends. The CDR3 covers 13 residues. Germline lookup yields CDR1 SGHRS and CDR2 YFSETQ. The CDR3 DNA reads TGCGCCAGCAGCTTCGGGACGGGGGATGAGCAGTTCTTC. Translation: CASSFGTGDEQFF.

This sequence joins TRBV5-5 and TRBJ1-1; the match to TRBD1 covers 9 bases. CDR3 length: 15 amino acids. Germline-derived CDR1 and CDR2 are SGHKS and YYEKEE (reference sequence). Germline trimming cut 3 bases from V and 4 bases from J; bases unmatched to any gene: 7. This CDR3 is CASSWGDRAGTEAFF. CDR3 sequence (DNA): TGTGCCAGCAGCTGGGGGGACAGGGCGGGCACTGAAGCTTTCTTT.

V and J are TRBV28 and TRBJ2-2; TRBD2 is a possible D gene (6 bases). CDR1 MDHEN and CDR2 SYDVKM come from the germline V gene. The CDR3 sequence is 16 residues long. The germline V and J ends were trimmed by 3 bases and 2 bases, with 13 bases remaining between them. CDR3 sequence reads: CASSFSGTVNTGELFF. The CDR3 region has the DNA TGTGCCAGCAGTTTCTCCGGGACTGTTAACACCGGGGAGCTGTTTTTT. The whole variable domain, remainder taken from reference TRBV28 and TRBJ2-2, is DVKVTQSSRYLVKRTGEKVFLECVQDMDHENMFWYRQDPGLGLRLIYFSYDVKMKEKGDIPEGYSVSREKKERFSLILESASTNQTSMYLCASSFSGTVNTGELFFGEGSRLTVL.

This chain links TRBV7-9 with TRBJ2-1; tentatively, D is TRBD1 (5 bases). Trimming shortened V by 1 base and J by 3 bases, and 10 bases separated the two germline ends. Germline CDR1 and CDR2: SEHNR and FQNEAQ (reference sequence). The CDR3 extends over 15 amino acids. In nucleotides, the CDR3 is TGTGCCAGCAGCTTAGAACGAAGGGGCTACAATGAGCAGTTCTTC. Its translation: CASSLERRGYNEQFF.

The chain's CDR3 is CASSLWEFSYNEQFF. DNA of the CDR3: TGCGCCAGCAGCCTGTGGGAGTTCTCCTACAATGAGCAGTTCTTC. The chain uses TRBV5-1 and TRBJ2-1; perhaps TRBD2 as D (5 bases). CDR3 length: 15 residues. V lost 4 bases to trimming and J lost 0 bases, with 11 bases between them. Germline V gene sequence: CDR1 SGHRS, CDR2 YFSETQ.

The chain is built from TRBV5-1 and TRBJ2-1; TRBD2 matches 13 bases. Germline V lookup: CDR1 SGHRS, CDR2 YFSETQ. The CDR3 runs to 17 residues. V trimming: 4 bases; J trimming: 4 bases; junction bases outside the gene matches: 8. The CDR3 DNA reads as TGCGCCAGCAGCCGCGGACTAGCGGGAGCCTTTTACAATGAGCAGTTCTTC. It translates to CASSRGLAGAFYNEQFF.

The chain has TRBV12-5 and TRBJ1-2; 9 bases map to TRBD1. After removal of 2 bases from V and 4 bases from J, the junction contained 8 bases not matched to a gene. The germline CDR1 and CDR2 sequences are LGHNT and FRNRAP. There are 16 residues in the CDR3. The CDR3 DNA follows: TGTGCTAGTGGTTTGAGTAGGACAGGGGAACTCTATGGCTACACCTTC. It is translated as CASGLSRTGELYGYTF.